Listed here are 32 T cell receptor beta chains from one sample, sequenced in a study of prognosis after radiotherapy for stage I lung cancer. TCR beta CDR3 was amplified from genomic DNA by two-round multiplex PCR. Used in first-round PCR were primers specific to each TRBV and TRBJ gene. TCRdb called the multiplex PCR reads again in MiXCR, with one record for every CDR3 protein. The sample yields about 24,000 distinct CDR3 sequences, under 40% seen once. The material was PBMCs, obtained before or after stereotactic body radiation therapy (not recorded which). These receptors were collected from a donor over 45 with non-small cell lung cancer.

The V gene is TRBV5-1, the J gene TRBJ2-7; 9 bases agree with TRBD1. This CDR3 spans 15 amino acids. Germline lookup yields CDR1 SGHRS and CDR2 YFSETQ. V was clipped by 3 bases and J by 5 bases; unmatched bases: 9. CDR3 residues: CASSSTGTGIHEQYF. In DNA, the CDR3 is TGCGCCAGCAGCTCAACCGGGACAGGGATCCACGAGCAGTACTTC.

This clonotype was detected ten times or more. The CDR3 coding sequence is TGTGCCAGTAGGCGGAGCCGACAGGGAGACAATCAGCCCCAGCATTTT. Residues: CASRRSRQGDNQPQHF. The V call is TRBV19, the J call TRBJ1-5, with TRBD1 identical over 7 bases. CDR1 and CDR2 (germline): LNHDA, SQIVND (reference sequence). The V gene end was trimmed by 6 bases and the J gene end by 3 bases; junction bases not matched to a gene: 11. The CDR3 is 16 residues long.

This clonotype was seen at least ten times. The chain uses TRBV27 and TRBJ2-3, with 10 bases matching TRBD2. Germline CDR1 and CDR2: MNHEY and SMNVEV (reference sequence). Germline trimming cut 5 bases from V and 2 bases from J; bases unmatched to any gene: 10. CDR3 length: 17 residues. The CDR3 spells CASSPKRTSGLTDTQYF. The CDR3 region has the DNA TGTGCCAGCAGTCCAAAACGGACTAGCGGACTCACAGATACGCAGTATTTT.

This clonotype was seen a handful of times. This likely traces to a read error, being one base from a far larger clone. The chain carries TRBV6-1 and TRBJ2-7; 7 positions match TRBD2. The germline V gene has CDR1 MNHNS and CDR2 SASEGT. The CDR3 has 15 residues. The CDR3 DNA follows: TGTGCCGGCAGTTCCCCCAGCGGGACGAACTACGAGCAGTACTTC. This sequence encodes CAGSSPSGTNYEQYF.

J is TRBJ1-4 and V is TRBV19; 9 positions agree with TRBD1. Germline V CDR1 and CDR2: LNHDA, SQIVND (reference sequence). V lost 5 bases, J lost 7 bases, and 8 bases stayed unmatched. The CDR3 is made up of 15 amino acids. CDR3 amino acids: CASSVHGTGIEKLFF. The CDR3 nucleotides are TGTGCCAGTAGTGTCCACGGGACAGGGATTGAAAAACTGTTTTTT.

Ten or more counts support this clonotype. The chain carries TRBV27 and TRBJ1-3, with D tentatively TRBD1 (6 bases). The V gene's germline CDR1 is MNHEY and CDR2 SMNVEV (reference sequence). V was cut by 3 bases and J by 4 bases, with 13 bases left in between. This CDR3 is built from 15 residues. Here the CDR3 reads CASSLQGRRGNTIYF. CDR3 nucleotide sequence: TGTGCCAGCAGTTTGCAGGGGAGGCGCGGAAACACCATATATTTT.

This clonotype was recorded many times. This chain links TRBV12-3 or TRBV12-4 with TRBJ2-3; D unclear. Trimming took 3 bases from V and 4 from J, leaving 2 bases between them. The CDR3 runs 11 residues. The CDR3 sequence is CASSFSDTQYF. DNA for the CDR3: TGTGCCAGCAGTTTTTCAGATACGCAGTATTTT.

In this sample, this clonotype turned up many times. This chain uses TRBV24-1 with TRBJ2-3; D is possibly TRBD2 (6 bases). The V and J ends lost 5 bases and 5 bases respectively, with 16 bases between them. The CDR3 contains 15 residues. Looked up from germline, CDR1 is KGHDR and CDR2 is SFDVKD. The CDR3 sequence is CATSGSEGVGDTQYF. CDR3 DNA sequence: TGTGCCACCAGTGGATCGGAGGGTGTCGGAGATACGCAGTATTTT.

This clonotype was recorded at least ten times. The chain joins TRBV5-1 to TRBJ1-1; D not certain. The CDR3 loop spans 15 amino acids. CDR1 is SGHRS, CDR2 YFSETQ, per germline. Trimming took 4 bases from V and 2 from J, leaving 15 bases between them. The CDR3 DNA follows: TGCGCCAGCAGCGCGACCGCCGGGAGCAACACTGAAGCTTTCTTT. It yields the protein CASSATAGSNTEAFF.

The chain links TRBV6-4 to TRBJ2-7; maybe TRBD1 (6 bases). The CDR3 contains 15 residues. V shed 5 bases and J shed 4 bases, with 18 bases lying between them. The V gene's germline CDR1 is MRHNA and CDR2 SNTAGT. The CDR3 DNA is TGTGCCAGCAGTAAATCGGACAGCACAGGTTACGAGCAGTACTTC. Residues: CASSKSDSTGYEQYF.

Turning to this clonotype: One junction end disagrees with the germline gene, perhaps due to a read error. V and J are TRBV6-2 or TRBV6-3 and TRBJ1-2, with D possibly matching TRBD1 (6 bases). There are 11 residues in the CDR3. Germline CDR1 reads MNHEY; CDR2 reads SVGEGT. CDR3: CATSPRGGCTF. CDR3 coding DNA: TGTGCCACCTCACCTCGGGGGGGCTGCACCTTC.

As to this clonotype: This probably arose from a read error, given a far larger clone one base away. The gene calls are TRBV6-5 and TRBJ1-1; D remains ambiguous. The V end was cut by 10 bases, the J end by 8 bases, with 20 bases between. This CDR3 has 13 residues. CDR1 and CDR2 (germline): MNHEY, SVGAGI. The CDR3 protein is CATRMGCFPEAFF. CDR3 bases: TGTGCCACCCGTATGGGGTGCTTCCCCGAAGCTTTCTTT.

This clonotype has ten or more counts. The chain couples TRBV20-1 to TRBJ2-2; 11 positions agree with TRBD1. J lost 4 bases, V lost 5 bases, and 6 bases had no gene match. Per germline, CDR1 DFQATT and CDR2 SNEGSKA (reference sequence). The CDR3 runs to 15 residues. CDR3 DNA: TGCAGTGCTCCAGGACAGGGGGCGGCCACCGGGGAGCTGTTTTTT. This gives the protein CSAPGQGAATGELFF.

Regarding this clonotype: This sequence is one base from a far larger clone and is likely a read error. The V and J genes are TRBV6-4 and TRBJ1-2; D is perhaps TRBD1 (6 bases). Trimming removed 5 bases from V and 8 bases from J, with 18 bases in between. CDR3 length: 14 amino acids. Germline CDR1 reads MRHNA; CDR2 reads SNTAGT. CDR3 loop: CASSLGGGAYGYTF. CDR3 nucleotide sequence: TGTGCCAGCAGTCTAGGGGGGGGCGCCTACGGCTACACCTTC.

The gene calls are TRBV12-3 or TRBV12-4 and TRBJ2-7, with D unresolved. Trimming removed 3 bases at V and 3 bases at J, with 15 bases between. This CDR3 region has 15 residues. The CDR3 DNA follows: TGTGCCAGCAGTTTGGTGAGTCCCCCTAACTACGAGCAGTACTTC. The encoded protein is CASSLVSPPNYEQYF.

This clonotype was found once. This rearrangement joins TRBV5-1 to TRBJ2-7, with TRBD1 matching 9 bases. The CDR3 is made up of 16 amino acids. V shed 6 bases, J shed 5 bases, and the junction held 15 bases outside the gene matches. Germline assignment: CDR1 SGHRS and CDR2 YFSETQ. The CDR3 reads CASTRGMGTGFDEQYF. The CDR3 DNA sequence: TGCGCCAGCACCCGGGGAATGGGGACAGGGTTCGACGAGCAGTACTTC.

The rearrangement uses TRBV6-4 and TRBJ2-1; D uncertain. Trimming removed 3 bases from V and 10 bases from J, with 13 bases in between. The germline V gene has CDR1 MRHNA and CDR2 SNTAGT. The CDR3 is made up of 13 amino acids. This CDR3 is CASSELEYGEQFF. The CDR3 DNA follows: TGTGCCAGCAGTGAGCTGGAATACGGGGAGCAGTTCTTC.

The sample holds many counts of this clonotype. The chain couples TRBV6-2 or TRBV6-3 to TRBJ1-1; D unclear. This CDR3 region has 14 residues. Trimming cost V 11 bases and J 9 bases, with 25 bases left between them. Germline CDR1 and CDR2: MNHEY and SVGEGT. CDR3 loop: CAAGSGRSLNQAFF. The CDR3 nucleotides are TGTGCCGCCGGATCGGGGAGGTCTTTAAATCAAGCTTTCTTT.

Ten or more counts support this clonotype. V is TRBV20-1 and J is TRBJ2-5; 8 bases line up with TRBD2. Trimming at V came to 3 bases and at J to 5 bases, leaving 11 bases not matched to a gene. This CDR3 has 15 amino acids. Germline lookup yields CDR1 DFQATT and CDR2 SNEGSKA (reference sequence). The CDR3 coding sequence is TGCAGTGCTAGTCCGGGAGGGGGAGGGCGGGAGACCCAGTACTTC. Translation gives CSASPGGGGRETQYF.

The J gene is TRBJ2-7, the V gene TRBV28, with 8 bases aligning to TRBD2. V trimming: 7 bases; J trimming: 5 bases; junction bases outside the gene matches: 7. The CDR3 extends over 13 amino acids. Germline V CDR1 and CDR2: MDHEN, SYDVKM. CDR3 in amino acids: CASIGNSGDEQYF. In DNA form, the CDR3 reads TGTGCCAGCATTGGGAATAGCGGGGACGAGCAGTACTTC.

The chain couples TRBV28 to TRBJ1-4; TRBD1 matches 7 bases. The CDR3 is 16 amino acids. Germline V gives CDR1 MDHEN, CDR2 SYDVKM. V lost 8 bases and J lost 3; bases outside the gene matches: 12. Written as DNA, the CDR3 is TGTGCCAGCCTGACGAGGGGGCGCAGAGCTAATGAAAAACTGTTTTTT. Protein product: CASLTRGRRANEKLFF.

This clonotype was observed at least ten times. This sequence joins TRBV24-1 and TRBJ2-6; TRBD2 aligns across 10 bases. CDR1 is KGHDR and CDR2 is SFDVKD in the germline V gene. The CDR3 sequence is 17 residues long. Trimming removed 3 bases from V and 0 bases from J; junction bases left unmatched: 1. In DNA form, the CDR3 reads TGTGCCACCAGTGATGTAGCGGGGGGCTCTGGGGCCAACGTCCTGACTTTC. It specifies CATSDVAGGSGANVLTF.

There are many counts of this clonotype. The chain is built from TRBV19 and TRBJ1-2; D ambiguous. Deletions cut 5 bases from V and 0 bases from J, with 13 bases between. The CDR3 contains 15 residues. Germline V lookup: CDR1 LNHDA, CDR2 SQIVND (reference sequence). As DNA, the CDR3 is TGTGCCAGTAGTCGAGGGAACTCAGCTAACTATGGCTACACCTTC. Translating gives CASSRGNSANYGYTF.

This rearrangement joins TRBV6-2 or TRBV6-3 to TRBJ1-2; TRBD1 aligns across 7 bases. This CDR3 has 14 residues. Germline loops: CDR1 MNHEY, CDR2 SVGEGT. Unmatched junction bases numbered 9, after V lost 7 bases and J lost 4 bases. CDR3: CASISGTAPYGYTF. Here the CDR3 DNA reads TGTGCCAGCATCTCAGGGACAGCTCCCTATGGCTACACCTTC.

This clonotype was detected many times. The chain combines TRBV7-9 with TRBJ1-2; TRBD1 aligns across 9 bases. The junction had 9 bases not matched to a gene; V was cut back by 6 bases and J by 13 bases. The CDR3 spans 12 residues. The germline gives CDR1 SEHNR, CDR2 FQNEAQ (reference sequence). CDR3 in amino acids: CASSALSDRGTF. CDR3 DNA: TGTGCCAGCAGTGCTCTGTCGGACAGGGGCACCTTC.

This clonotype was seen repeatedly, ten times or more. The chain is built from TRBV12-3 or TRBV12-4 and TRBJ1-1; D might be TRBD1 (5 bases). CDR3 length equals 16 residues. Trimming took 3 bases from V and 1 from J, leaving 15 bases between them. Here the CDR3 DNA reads TGTGCCAGCAGTTTGGGGGGACGGCAGGGGAACACTGAAGCTTTCTTT. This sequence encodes CASSLGGRQGNTEAFF.

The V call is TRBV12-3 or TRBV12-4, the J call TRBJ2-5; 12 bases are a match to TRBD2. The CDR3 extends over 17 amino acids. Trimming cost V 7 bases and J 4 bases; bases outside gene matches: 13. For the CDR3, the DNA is TGTGCCAGCATTTTCCGACTAGCGGGAGTTTCTGGAGAGACCCAGTACTTC. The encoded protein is CASIFRLAGVSGETQYF.

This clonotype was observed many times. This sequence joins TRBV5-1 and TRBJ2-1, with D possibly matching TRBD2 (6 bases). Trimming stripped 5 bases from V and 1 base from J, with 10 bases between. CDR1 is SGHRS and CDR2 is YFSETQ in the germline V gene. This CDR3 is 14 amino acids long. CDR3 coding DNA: TGCGCCAGCAGAACTAGCCATTCCTACAATGAGCAGTTCTTC. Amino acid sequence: CASRTSHSYNEQFF.

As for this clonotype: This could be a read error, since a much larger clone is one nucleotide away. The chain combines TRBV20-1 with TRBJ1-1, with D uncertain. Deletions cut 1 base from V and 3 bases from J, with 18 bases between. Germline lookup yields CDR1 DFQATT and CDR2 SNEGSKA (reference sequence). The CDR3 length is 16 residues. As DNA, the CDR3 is TGCAGTGCTAGAGGACTGAGTACTGGAGGCGACACTGAAGCTTTCTTT. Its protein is CSARGLSTGGDTEAFF.

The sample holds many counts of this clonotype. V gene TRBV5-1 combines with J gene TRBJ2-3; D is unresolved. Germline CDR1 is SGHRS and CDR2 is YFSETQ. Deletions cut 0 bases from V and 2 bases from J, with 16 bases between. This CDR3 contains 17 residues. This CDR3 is CASSLEGPWGPTDTQYF. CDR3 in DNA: TGCGCCAGCAGCTTGGAAGGGCCCTGGGGTCCCACAGATACGCAGTATTTT.

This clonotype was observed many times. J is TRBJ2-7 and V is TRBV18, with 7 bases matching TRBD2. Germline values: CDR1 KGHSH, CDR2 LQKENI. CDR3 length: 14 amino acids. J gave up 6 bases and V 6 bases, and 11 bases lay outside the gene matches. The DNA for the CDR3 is TGTGCCAGCTCGTCGAGCGGCGGGAGTATCGAGCAGTACTTC. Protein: CASSSSGGSIEQYF.

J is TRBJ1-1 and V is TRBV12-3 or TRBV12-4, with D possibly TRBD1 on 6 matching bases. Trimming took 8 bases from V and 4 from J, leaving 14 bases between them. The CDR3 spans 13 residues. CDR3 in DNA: TGTGCCAGCGGTCCAGGGGTGAGCACTGAAGCTTTCTTT. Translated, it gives CASGPGVSTEAFF.